A single sample gave rise to the 29 T cell receptor beta chains below, sequenced in a study of response to subunit inactivated influenza vaccine. From the RT-PCR reads, TCRdb called clonotypes with MiXCR, one entry per CDR3 protein. The table lists about 650,000 distinct CDR3 sequences, 15% to 19% of them singletons, with more than 9% in the top ten. The specimen was PBMCs from blood, collected 11 to 12 days after vaccination. The receptors derive from a middle-aged man who received an inactivated influenza vaccine.

This chain uses TRBV4-3 with TRBJ2-2, with D possibly TRBD1 on 6 matching bases. V lost 1 base and J lost 7, with 10 bases in between. Germline CDR1 reads LGHNA; CDR2 reads YSLEER. This CDR3 comprises 14 residues. The CDR3 protein is CASSQASGDGELFF. CDR3 nucleotide sequence: TGCGCCAGCAGCCAAGCATCAGGGGACGGGGAGCTGTTTTTT.

This clonotype was detected only a few times. The rearrangement uses TRBV12-3 or TRBV12-4 and TRBJ1-5; D is unresolved. The CDR3 consists of 12 residues. V was shortened by 1 base and J by 4 bases, with 2 bases between the two germline ends. CDR3 in DNA: TGTGCCAGCAGTTTAGAGAATCAGCCCCAGCATTTT. The encoded protein is CASSLENQPQHF.

The rearrangement joins TRBV6-1 to TRBJ2-7; D gene ambiguous. Trimming took 1 base from V and 2 from J, leaving 9 bases between them. The CDR3 is made up of 14 amino acids. The germline V gene has CDR1 MNHNS and CDR2 SASEGT. The CDR3 here is CASSEGTAAYEQYF. The CDR3 DNA reads TGTGCCAGCAGTGAAGGTACAGCCGCCTACGAGCAGTACTTC.

J is TRBJ1-2 and V is TRBV29-1; D is unresolved. This CDR3 is built from 11 residues. V dropped 0 bases and J dropped 4 bases, with 3 bases sitting between them. The germline CDR1 and CDR2 sequences are SQVTM and ANQGSEA. CDR3 protein: CSVEDIYGYTF. The CDR3 DNA follows: TGCAGCGTTGAAGATATCTATGGCTACACCTTC.

This rearrangement joins TRBV20-1 to TRBJ2-2; 8 nucleotides align to TRBD2. Trimming removed 6 bases from V and 0 bases from J; junction bases left unmatched: 6. The CDR3 is 15 amino acids. CDR1 and CDR2 (germline): DFQATT, SNEGSKA (reference sequence). This chain's CDR3 is CSAAPLAANTGELFF. The CDR3 DNA reads TGCAGTGCCGCCCCACTAGCGGCGAACACCGGGGAGCTGTTTTTT.

This clonotype appeared many times. The V and J genes are TRBV28 and TRBJ1-1; D is uncertain. V gave up 3 bases and J gave up 4 bases, with 12 bases separating them. The germline CDR1 and CDR2 sequences are MDHEN and SYDVKM. The length of the CDR3 is 14 residues. CDR3 in amino acids: CASSFVMMVTEAFF. The CDR3 DNA reads as TGTGCCAGCAGTTTTGTGATGATGGTCACTGAAGCTTTCTTT.

This clonotype has just a few counts. The chain recombines TRBV10-3 with TRBJ2-7; D gene uncertain. The germline V and J ends were trimmed by 4 bases and 4 bases, with 8 bases remaining between them. Germline V gene lookup returns CDR1 ENHRY and CDR2 SYGVKD. There are 12 residues in the CDR3. CDR3 in amino acids: CAISALGYEQYF. The CDR3 coding sequence is TGTGCCATCAGTGCCCTGGGATACGAGCAGTACTTC.

The rearrangement uses TRBV2 and TRBJ2-1, with a possible D match to TRBD1 (5 bases). The CDR3 is 14 amino acids. V lost 8 bases and J 0 bases, leaving 11 bases between the germline ends. Germline values: CDR1 SNHLY, CDR2 FYNNEI. CDR3 sequence: CASGARSSYNEQFF. For the CDR3, the DNA is TGTGCCAGCGGGGCGCGGAGCTCCTACAATGAGCAGTTCTTC.

The sample holds a few counts of this clonotype. The CDR3 DNA reads TGTGCCAGCAGTTATGGGGGGGCTAAAAACATTCAGTACTTC. Its translation is CASSYGGAKNIQYF. The chain combines TRBV6-5 with TRBJ2-4; a possible D gene is TRBD2 (7 bases). CDR3 length: 14 residues. In germline, CDR1 is MNHEY, CDR2 SVGAGI. Trimming left V 3 bases short and J 4 bases short, with 10 bases between.

This clonotype has more than one count but fewer than ten. The chain employs TRBV2 and TRBJ1-2; D perhaps matches TRBD1 (5 bases). CDR1 is SNHLY, CDR2 FYNNEI, per germline. Trimming removed 2 bases from V and 4 bases from J, with 14 bases in between. CDR3 length: 15 residues. The CDR3 coding sequence is TGTGCCAGCAGTGAAAACGGGGGGAACGCCTATGGCTACACCTTC. Translation gives CASSENGGNAYGYTF.

V is TRBV7-9 and J is TRBJ2-1; D not certain. Trimming cost V 11 bases and J 3 bases, with 17 bases left between them. Germline loops: CDR1 SEHNR, CDR2 FQNEAQ (reference sequence). There are 14 residues in the CDR3. The CDR3 loop reads CAQPQAPDYNEQFF. The CDR3 DNA reads as TGTGCCCAGCCCCAGGCCCCTGACTACAATGAGCAGTTCTTC.

This clonotype was found a few times. The chain has TRBV7-2 and TRBJ1-3; no reliable D call. The CDR3 consists of 16 residues. The germline gives CDR1 SGHTA, CDR2 FQGNSA. V was clipped by 1 base and J by 0 bases, with 10 bases between them. CDR3 sequence (DNA): TGTGCCAGCAGCTTAGGACCTACCAGCTCTGGAAACACCATATATTTT. Protein: CASSLGPTSSGNTIYF.

This chain connects TRBV7-9 to TRBJ2-7, with a weak D call TRBD1 (7 bases). V dropped 7 bases and J dropped 3 bases, with 16 bases sitting between them. This CDR3 contains 14 residues. Germline-derived CDR1 and CDR2 are SEHNR and FQNEAQ (reference sequence). This CDR3 is CASNSQGGFYEQYF. Written as DNA, the CDR3 is TGTGCCAGCAACTCTCAGGGGGGTTTCTACGAGCAGTACTTC.

The V and J genes are TRBV27 and TRBJ2-1; 8 nucleotides match TRBD1. This CDR3 is built from 14 residues. Germline V gene sequence: CDR1 MNHEY, CDR2 SMNVEV (reference sequence). V dropped 6 bases and J dropped 7; count of bases not matched to a gene: 8. The CDR3 is CASRTQGARNEQFF. CDR3 sequence (DNA): TGTGCCAGCAGGACCCAGGGGGCGCGAAATGAGCAGTTCTTC.

This clonotype turned up a few times. The chain employs TRBV15 and TRBJ2-2; 7 bases are shared with TRBD1. The CDR3 contains 14 residues. V shed 7 bases and J 1 base; nucleotides not matched to a gene: 3. Germline lookup yields CDR1 LNHNV and CDR2 YYDKDF (reference sequence). The CDR3 DNA reads as TGTGCCACCATAAGGGACAGGAACACCGGGGAGCTGTTTTTT. Its translation is CATIRDRNTGELFF.

The table lists this clonotype with a few counts. The V and J genes are TRBV20-1 and TRBJ2-3; 9 bases line up with TRBD2. The V and J ends lost 1 base and 0 bases, in that order; junction bases with no gene match: 11. This CDR3 is built from 18 residues. The germline CDR1 and CDR2 sequences are DFQATT and SNEGSKA (reference sequence). This CDR3 reads CSARGGSGGSSSTDTQYF. The DNA of the CDR3 is TGCAGTGCTAGAGGGGGTAGCGGGGGATCTTCTAGCACAGATACGCAGTATTTT.

J is TRBJ2-1 and V is TRBV16; D perhaps matches TRBD1 (6 bases). Trimming removed 2 bases at V and 0 bases at J, with 17 bases between. The CDR3 extends over 18 amino acids. The germline CDR1 and CDR2 sequences are KGHSY and FQNENV. CDR3 in amino acids: CASSQDKGDRSSYNEQFF. In DNA, the CDR3 is TGTGCCAGCAGCCAAGACAAGGGGGACCGTAGCTCCTACAATGAGCAGTTCTTC.

This clonotype came up a few times. The chain joins TRBV5-1 to TRBJ2-5; TRBD2 matches 7 bases. The CDR3 totals 15 residues. CDR1 is SGHRS and CDR2 is YFSETQ in the germline V gene. Trimming at V came to 4 bases and at J to 4 bases, leaving 10 bases not matched to a gene. The CDR3 is CASSPSGRGSETQYF. Here the CDR3 DNA reads TGCGCCAGCAGCCCGTCCGGGCGGGGGTCAGAGACCCAGTACTTC.

This chain uses TRBV13 with TRBJ2-3, with 11 bases aligning to TRBD2. Germline V gives CDR1 PRHDT, CDR2 FYEKMQ (reference sequence). The CDR3 is 16 residues long. V was pared by 5 bases and J by 3 bases, with 7 bases of the junction left unmatched. This chain's CDR3 is CASSPLAGVGTDTQYF. The CDR3 bases are TGTGCCAGCAGCCCACTAGCGGGAGTGGGGACAGATACGCAGTATTTT.

This clonotype was seen once. The chain combines TRBV5-6 with TRBJ1-5, with D possibly matching TRBD1 (5 bases). This CDR3 is built from 16 residues. V was shortened by 4 bases and J by 4 bases, with 18 bases between the two germline ends. CDR1 is SGHDT, CDR2 YYEEEE, per germline. The CDR3 loop reads CASSAGFGAMNQPQHF. In DNA, the CDR3 is TGTGCCAGCAGCGCGGGTTTTGGGGCGATGAATCAGCCCCAGCATTTT. Full variable domain (rest looked up from reference TRBV5-6 and TRBJ1-5): DAGVTQSPTHLIKTRGQQVTLRCSPKSGHDTVSWYQQALGQGPQFIFQYYEEEERQRGNFPDRFSGHQFPNYSSELNVNALLLGDSALYLCASSAGFGAMNQPQHFGDGTRLSIL.

The table lists this clonotype with many counts. V and J are TRBV6-1 and TRBJ2-7; TRBD2 matches 10 bases. The CDR3 extends over 15 amino acids. J was trimmed by 4 bases and V by 6 bases; bases with no gene match: 9. Germline V lookup: CDR1 MNHNS, CDR2 SASEGT. The CDR3 is CASSSTSGMRYEQYF. CDR3 coding DNA: TGTGCCAGCAGCTCCACTAGCGGGATGAGGTACGAGCAGTACTTC.

This clonotype was observed a handful of times. The chain joins TRBV24-1 to TRBJ2-3; no definite D call. Germline CDR1 reads KGHDR; CDR2 reads SFDVKD. This CDR3 is 13 amino acids long. Trimming removed 7 bases from V and 4 bases from J, with 11 bases in between. CDR3 bases: TGTGCCACCAGCTCAGGCAACTCAGATACGCAGTATTTT. Its protein product is CATSSGNSDTQYF.

This clonotype occurred a few times. This sequence joins TRBV7-9 and TRBJ2-2, with 7 bases matching TRBD2. V shed 0 bases and J 3 bases; nucleotides not matched to a gene: 4. The CDR3 is 16 amino acids. The germline CDR1 and CDR2 sequences are SEHNR and FQNEAQ (reference sequence). CDR3 amino acids: CASSLARAGHTGELFF. CDR3 in DNA: TGTGCCAGCAGCTTAGCGAGAGCGGGGCACACCGGGGAGCTGTTTTTT.

This clonotype was seen a handful of times. The chain joins TRBV6-1 to TRBJ2-1; TRBD2 agrees at 7 bases. Germline V CDR1 and CDR2: MNHNS, SASEGT. The ends lost 7 bases at V and 7 bases at J; junction bases unmatched: 10. This CDR3 has 14 amino acids. The CDR3 spells CASTAAGLGNEQFF. CDR3 sequence (DNA): TGTGCCAGCACCGCAGCGGGGTTGGGGAATGAGCAGTTCTTC.

V usage is TRBV28 and J usage is TRBJ1-5; 9 bases are a match to TRBD1. V shed 8 bases, J shed 3 bases, and the junction held 17 bases outside the gene matches. CDR1 and CDR2 from the germline V gene are MDHEN and SYDVKM. The CDR3 has 18 amino acids. CDR3 sequence reads: CASLDRGGHKGFNQPQHF. The CDR3 nucleotides read TGTGCCAGCTTGGACAGGGGAGGTCATAAGGGCTTCAATCAGCCCCAGCATTTT.

This clonotype was seen a few times. This rearrangement joins TRBV10-3 to TRBJ2-5; TRBD2 agrees at 9 bases. V dropped 7 bases and J dropped 5; count of bases not matched to a gene: 8. The CDR3 spans 14 residues. Germline CDR1 and CDR2: ENHRY and SYGVKD. CDR3 coding DNA: TGTGCCATCAACATGGGACTAGCCGGGGAGACCCAGTACTTC. Translation: CAINMGLAGETQYF.

The rearrangement joins TRBV2 to TRBJ1-2; TRBD1 matches 7 bases. The junction had 5 bases not matched to a gene; V was cut back by 7 bases and J by 3 bases. The germline gives CDR1 SNHLY, CDR2 FYNNEI. The CDR3 is 13 amino acids. The CDR3 reads CASTSGGDYGYTF. The CDR3 nucleotides are TGTGCCAGCACGTCAGGGGGAGACTATGGCTACACCTTC.

The rearrangement joins TRBV19 to TRBJ2-1, with 10 bases fitting TRBD2. The CDR3 runs 15 residues. Per the germline V gene, CDR1 is LNHDA and CDR2 is SQIVND (reference sequence). V trimming: 4 bases; J trimming: 6 bases; junction bases outside the gene matches: 6. As DNA, the CDR3 is TGTGCCAGTAGTACTAGCGGGAGAGGTTCCAATGAGCAGTTCTTC. Translation gives CASSTSGRGSNEQFF.

This clonotype was seen a few times. The rearrangement uses TRBV28 and TRBJ1-2; a possible D gene is TRBD1 (5 bases). V gave up 2 bases and J gave up 7 bases, with 8 bases separating them. The CDR3 length is 12 residues. Germline CDR1 and CDR2: MDHEN and SYDVKM. Here the CDR3 reads CASSLPRVGYTF. The CDR3 DNA reads TGTGCCAGCAGTTTACCCAGGGTTGGCTACACCTTC.